This T cell receptor (beta chain) was sequenced during a study of blood T cells in healthy people across ages. A sample-barcoded 5' primer and a J-beta primer mix were used in a second PCR of about 7 to 11 cycles. TCRdb used MiXCR to reprocess the 5' RACE reads, holding one entry per CDR3 protein. The sample consists of some 760,000 distinct CDR3 sequences, roughly 25% of them appearing once. V was clipped by 5 bases and J by 2 bases, with 13 bases between them. The V gene's germline CDR1 is SNHLY and CDR2 FYNNEI. The CDR3 runs to 16 residues. These data were also filed under a second study, of T cells of mothers and their children.

Sequencing was performed on blood. The gene calls are TRBV2 and TRBJ2-6; D not resolved. The clonotype comes from a boy aged 10-17 years in good health. The CDR3 nucleotides are TGTGCCAGCAGTCCCAACGGTAAAGCTGGGGCCAACGTCCTGACTTTC. Encoded protein: CASSPNGKAGANVLTF.